This passage covers 27 T cell receptor beta chains from one sample sequenced in a study of T-cell memory formation after mild COVID-19. TCRdb redid the calling of the 5' RACE reads with MiXCR, one entry per CDR3 protein. The table has approximately 150,000 distinct CDR3 sequences, approximately 6% seen once. Sequences were obtained from PBMCs or a T cell subset sorted from them (not recorded which). The receptors originated from an adult woman who had mild COVID-19 (a few samples of this study predate the infection). Cell type and time point are not known.

This chain links TRBV12-3 or TRBV12-4 with TRBJ2-1, with a tentative D call TRBD2 (6 bases). The germline V and J ends were trimmed by 4 bases and 3 bases, with 10 bases remaining between them. CDR3 size: 14 residues. CDR3 nucleotides: TGTGCCAGCAGTTCGGGGACTTACTACAATGAGCAGTTCTTC. Its translation is CASSSGTYYNEQFF.

The sample holds many counts of this clonotype. The chain uses TRBV10-3 and TRBJ2-1, with 7 bases aligning to TRBD2. The germline CDR1 and CDR2 sequences are ENHRY and SYGVKD. Trimming cost V 6 bases and J 4 bases; bases outside gene matches: 12. The CDR3 extends over 16 amino acids. CDR3 loop: CAISALGLTNYNEQFF. The CDR3 nucleotides are TGTGCCATCAGCGCTCTGGGACTAACCAATTACAATGAGCAGTTCTTC.

This clonotype was detected a few times. The rearrangement links TRBV14 to TRBJ1-1, with 8 bases that match TRBD1. CDR3 length: 14 amino acids. Germline assignment: CDR1 SGHDN and CDR2 FVKESK. V lost 4 bases and J lost 8; bases outside the gene matches: 9. DNA for the CDR3: TGTGCCAGCAGCCTCTCTGGGACAGGCCCCGAAGCTTTCTTT. Its protein is CASSLSGTGPEAFF. The full variable domain, its missing parts supplied by reference TRBV14 and TRBJ1-1, is EAGVTQFPSHSVIEKGQTVTLRCDPISGHDNLYWYRRVMGKEIKFLLHFVKESKQDESGMPNNRFLAERTGGTYSTLKVQPAELEDSGVYFCASSLSGTGPEAFFGQGTRLTVV.

This clonotype was seen more than once but under ten times. The J gene is TRBJ1-2, the V gene TRBV29-1, with D possibly matching TRBD1 (6 bases). This CDR3 spans 11 amino acids. Germline V lookup: CDR1 SQVTM, CDR2 ANQGSEA. Trimming shortened V by 3 bases and J by 6 bases, and 8 bases separated the two germline ends. CDR3: CSVEGAHGYTF. The CDR3 region has the DNA TGCAGCGTTGAGGGGGCCCATGGCTACACCTTC.

The sample holds many counts of this clonotype. The chain links TRBV7-2 to TRBJ2-2; 12 positions match TRBD2. V shed 5 bases and J 6 bases; nucleotides not matched to a gene: 16. CDR3 length: 19 amino acids. From germline, CDR1 is SGHTA and CDR2 FQGNSA. The CDR3 sequence: CASSRLAGGSPEKAGELFF. Here the CDR3 DNA reads TGTGCCAGCAGCCGCCTAGCGGGAGGGTCGCCCGAGAAGGCCGGGGAGCTGTTTTTT.

The rearrangement links TRBV5-5 to TRBJ1-1; D gene unclear. V shed 2 bases and J shed 3 bases, with 20 bases lying between them. The CDR3 length is 17 residues. Per germline, CDR1 SGHKS and CDR2 YYEKEE (reference sequence). The CDR3 region is CASSFSLTPGRDTEAFF. CDR3 coding DNA: TGTGCCAGCAGCTTTTCGCTGACTCCCGGAAGGGACACTGAAGCTTTCTTT.

The rearrangement links TRBV4-1 to TRBJ1-4; no firm D call. Germline loops: CDR1 MGHRA, CDR2 YSYEKL. The V gene lost 0 bases and the J gene lost 0 bases, with 5 bases spanning the gap. The CDR3 loop spans 15 amino acids. CDR3 coding DNA: TGCGCCAGCAGCCAAGATAGGTCAACTAATGAAAAACTGTTTTTT. This codes for CASSQDRSTNEKLFF.

The chain carries TRBV29-1 and TRBJ1-4; 10 nucleotides align to TRBD1. Trimming cost V 0 bases and J 6 bases; bases outside gene matches: 4. The CDR3 has 15 amino acids. Germline V gene sequence: CDR1 SQVTM, CDR2 ANQGSEA. CDR3 sequence: CSVEDPGTGDEKLFF. CDR3 DNA: TGCAGCGTTGAAGATCCCGGGACAGGGGATGAAAAACTGTTTTTT.

J is TRBJ1-5 and V is TRBV29-1, with 10 bases aligning to TRBD1. This CDR3 is built from 16 residues. Unmatched junction bases numbered 15, after V lost 7 bases and J lost 6 bases. From germline, CDR1 is SQVTM and CDR2 ANQGSEA. The DNA of the CDR3 is TGCAGCGCTTGTGACAGGGGGCTCGTCATGGGTCAGCCCCAGCATTTT. Amino acids: CSACDRGLVMGQPQHF.

Many counts were recorded for this clonotype. The gene calls are TRBV11-2 and TRBJ2-7; D assignment may be TRBD1 or TRBD2 (5 bases each). The CDR3 consists of 14 residues. Germline assignment: CDR1 SGHAT and CDR2 FQNNGV. Between the trimmed V and J ends, which lost 4 bases and 1 base, there was a span of 11 bases. The CDR3 sequence is CASSSGTGSYEQYF. CDR3 bases: TGTGCCAGCAGCTCGGGGACGGGTTCCTACGAGCAGTACTTC.

The chain carries TRBV23-1 and TRBJ1-1; D ambiguous. TRBV23-1 qualifies as an ORF whose function is uncertain. CDR3 length equals 15 residues. Trimming cost V 6 bases and J 1 base, with 15 bases left between them. CDR3 region: CASSLATDRNTEAFF. The CDR3 region has the DNA TGCGCCAGCAGCCTGGCAACCGACCGGAACACTGAAGCTTTCTTT.

This clonotype has only a few counts. This chain uses TRBV6-1 with TRBJ1-5; weak D call: TRBD1 (5 bases). V shed 0 bases and J shed 2 bases, with 23 bases lying between them. The germline V gene has CDR1 MNHNS and CDR2 SASEGT. CDR3 length: 20 amino acids. The CDR3 region has the DNA TGTGCCAGCAGTGAAGCGAAAGTTGCGGGAGGGGCGGGCGGCAATCAGCCCCAGCATTTT. It specifies CASSEAKVAGGAGGNQPQHF.

This clonotype was observed a few times. The chain has TRBV7-6 and TRBJ1-2, with 7 bases that match TRBD1. Per germline, CDR1 SGHVS and CDR2 FNYEAQ. This CDR3 contains 17 residues. V shed 4 bases, J shed 1 base, and the junction held 12 bases outside the gene matches. This CDR3 reads CASSSLGGGGSNYGYTF. The CDR3 region has the DNA TGTGCCAGCAGCTCGTTAGGGGGCGGTGGCAGTAACTATGGCTACACCTTC. The full variable domain, rest sourced from reference TRBV7-6 and TRBJ1-2, is GAGVSQSPRYKVTKRGQDVALRCDPISGHVSLYWYRQALGQGPEFLTYFNYEAQQDKSGLPNDRFSAERPEGSISTLTIQRTEQRDSAMYRCASSSLGGGGSNYGYTFGSGTRLTVV.

Ten or more counts support this clonotype. V usage is TRBV30 and J usage is TRBJ2-7, with unresolved D. V was shortened by 2 bases and J by 7 bases, with 12 bases between the two germline ends. CDR3 size: 12 residues. Germline loops: CDR1 GTSNPN, CDR2 SVGIG (reference sequence). The CDR3 region is CAWSRTMGEQYF. The CDR3 bases are TGTGCCTGGAGTAGGACCATGGGTGAGCAGTACTTC.

Only a few counts were recorded for this clonotype. The chain joins TRBV5-1 to TRBJ1-1, with a possible D match to TRBD1 (6 bases). V lost 1 base and J 1 base, leaving 17 bases between the germline ends. Germline V gene lookup returns CDR1 SGHRS and CDR2 YFSETQ. The length of the CDR3 is 17 residues. CDR3 loop: CASSLSVIGTKNTEAFF. The CDR3 region has the DNA TGCGCCAGCAGCTTGTCTGTTATCGGGACAAAGAACACTGAAGCTTTCTTT.

This clonotype was observed a handful of times. This chain links TRBV20-1 with TRBJ2-7; TRBD1 matches 7 bases. With 3 bases clipped from V and 4 bases from J, the junction kept 3 bases outside the gene matches. Germline values: CDR1 DFQATT, CDR2 SNEGSKA (reference sequence). The CDR3 sequence is 12 residues long. The CDR3 DNA reads as TGCAGTGCTAGGGCGACAGGGTACGAGCAGTACTTC. This sequence encodes CSARATGYEQYF.

The chain links TRBV20-1 to TRBJ1-2; a weak D match, TRBD1 (5 bases). The CDR3 sequence is 15 residues long. Germline values: CDR1 DFQATT, CDR2 SNEGSKA (reference sequence). V was cut by 1 base and J by 4 bases, with 16 bases left in between. The CDR3: CSARGSHRTVYGYTF. CDR3 in DNA: TGCAGTGCTAGAGGTAGCCACAGGACGGTCTATGGCTACACCTTC.

In this sample, this clonotype turned up a few times. The chain uses TRBV19 and TRBJ2-7; no reliable D call. Germline lookup yields CDR1 LNHDA and CDR2 SQIVND (reference sequence). The CDR3 is made up of 15 amino acids. V dropped 4 bases and J dropped 2 bases, with 15 bases sitting between them. The DNA for the CDR3 is TGTGCCAGTAGTAACCTGAGACCAAAGCCCTACGAGCAGTACTTC. Translated: CASSNLRPKPYEQYF.

This clonotype was counted many times. The chain joins TRBV4-1 to TRBJ1-6, with D unresolved. In germline, CDR1 is MGHRA, CDR2 YSYEKL. V was shortened by 1 base and J by 7 bases, with 17 bases between the two germline ends. CDR3 length: 17 amino acids. The CDR3 loop reads CASSQGEMARGNSPLHF. The CDR3 DNA sequence: TGCGCCAGCAGCCAAGGGGAGATGGCCCGCGGGAATTCACCCCTCCACTTT.

There are many counts of this clonotype. The chain combines TRBV7-2 with TRBJ2-5; a weak D match, TRBD1 (6 bases). The V and J ends lost 5 bases and 5 bases respectively, with 18 bases between them. This CDR3 contains 15 residues. Germline V gene data show CDR1 as SGHTA and CDR2 as FQGNSA. The CDR3 loop reads CASSARQAGRETQYF. CDR3 sequence (DNA): TGTGCCAGCAGCGCGCGACAGGCGGGCAGGGAGACCCAGTACTTC.

The chain carries TRBV24-1 and TRBJ2-3; no definite D call. V lost 6 bases to trimming and J lost 3 bases, with 3 bases between them. The CDR3 is 11 amino acids. Germline CDR1 and CDR2: KGHDR and SFDVKD. CDR3 nucleotides: TGTGCCACCAGTCGAACAGATACGCAGTATTTT. Translated, it gives CATSRTDTQYF.

This clonotype is medium-sized (0.01 to 0.1%) by share. V usage is TRBV29-1 and J usage is TRBJ2-7; no definite D call. V shed 4 bases and J shed 1 base, with 5 bases lying between them. Germline values: CDR1 SQVTM, CDR2 ANQGSEA. The CDR3 is 11 residues long. CDR3 region: CSVANSYEQYF. The CDR3 coding sequence is TGCAGCGTTGCAAATTCCTACGAGCAGTACTTC.

The chain joins TRBV4-2 to TRBJ2-3, with D possibly TRBD2 on 6 matching bases. Trimming took 4 bases from V and 5 from J, leaving 16 bases between them. This CDR3 has 15 residues. Germline CDR1 reads LGHNA; CDR2 reads YNFKEQ. Written as DNA, the CDR3 is TGTGCCAGCAGCCCTTCGGGACTTCTCGGAGATACGCAGTATTTT. Translation: CASSPSGLLGDTQYF.

This clonotype has ten or more counts. The V call is TRBV20-1, the J call TRBJ2-3, with 12 bases matching TRBD2. The length of the CDR3 is 16 residues. CDR1 and CDR2 from the germline V gene are DFQATT and SNEGSKA (reference sequence). J gave up 6 bases and V 6 bases, and 13 bases lay outside the gene matches. The CDR3: CSAGRLAGDSMDTQYF. CDR3 coding DNA: TGCAGTGCGGGGCGACTAGCGGGAGATTCGATGGATACGCAGTATTTT.

This clonotype showed up just a few times. V is TRBV5-6 and J is TRBJ2-3, with D perhaps matching TRBD2 (6 bases). V was clipped by 5 bases and J by 2 bases, with 12 bases between them. CDR1 is SGHDT and CDR2 is YYEEEE in the germline V gene. This CDR3 comprises 14 residues. The CDR3 is CASRSGLFTDTQYF. CDR3 bases: TGTGCCAGCAGGTCGGGACTTTTCACAGATACGCAGTATTTT.

This clonotype was seen many times. V and J are TRBV12-3 or TRBV12-4 and TRBJ2-3, with 7 bases matching TRBD1. The CDR3 has 13 residues. J gave up 5 bases and V 6 bases, and 5 bases lay outside the gene matches. The CDR3 spells CASSGNRGDTQYF. CDR3 in DNA: TGTGCCAGCAGCGGAAACAGGGGAGATACGCAGTATTTT.

The chain uses TRBV11-2 and TRBJ2-5; TRBD2 is a possible D gene (5 bases). Trimming shortened V by 5 bases and J by 5 bases, and 15 bases separated the two germline ends. Germline V CDR1 and CDR2: SGHAT, FQNNGV. The CDR3 totals 14 residues. The CDR3 loop is CASSRGNPGETQYF. CDR3 DNA sequence: TGTGCCAGCAGCCGCGGCAACCCGGGGGAGACCCAGTACTTC.